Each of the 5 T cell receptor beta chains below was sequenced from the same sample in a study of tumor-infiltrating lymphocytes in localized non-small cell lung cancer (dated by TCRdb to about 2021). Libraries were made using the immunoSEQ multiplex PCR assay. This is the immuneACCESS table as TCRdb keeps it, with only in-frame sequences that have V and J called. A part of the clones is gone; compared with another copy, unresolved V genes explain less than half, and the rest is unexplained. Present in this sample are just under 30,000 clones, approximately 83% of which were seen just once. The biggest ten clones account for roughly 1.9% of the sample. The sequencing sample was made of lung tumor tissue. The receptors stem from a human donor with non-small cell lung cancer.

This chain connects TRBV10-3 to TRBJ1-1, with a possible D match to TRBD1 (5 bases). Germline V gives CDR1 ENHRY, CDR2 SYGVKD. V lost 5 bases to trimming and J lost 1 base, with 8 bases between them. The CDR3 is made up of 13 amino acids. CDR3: CAISSDRNTEAFF. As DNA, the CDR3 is TGTGCCATCAGTTCTGACAGGAACACTGAAGCTTTCTTT.

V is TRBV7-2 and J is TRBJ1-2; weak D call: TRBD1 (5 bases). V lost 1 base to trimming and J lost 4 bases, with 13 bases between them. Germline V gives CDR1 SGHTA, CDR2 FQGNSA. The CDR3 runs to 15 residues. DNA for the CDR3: TGTGCCAGCAGCTTAGGCAGGGCGACCACCTATGGCTACACCTTC. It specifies CASSLGRATTYGYTF.

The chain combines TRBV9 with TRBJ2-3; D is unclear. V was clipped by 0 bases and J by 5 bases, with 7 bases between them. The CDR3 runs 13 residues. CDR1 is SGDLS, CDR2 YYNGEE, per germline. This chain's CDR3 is CASSVVRKDTQYF. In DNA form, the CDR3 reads TGTGCCAGCAGCGTAGTCAGGAAAGATACGCAGTATTTT.

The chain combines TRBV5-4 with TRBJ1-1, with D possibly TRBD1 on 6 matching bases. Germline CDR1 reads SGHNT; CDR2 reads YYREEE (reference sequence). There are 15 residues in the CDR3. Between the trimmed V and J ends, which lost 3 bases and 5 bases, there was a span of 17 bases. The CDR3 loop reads CASSSPGGGLTEAFF. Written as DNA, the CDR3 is TGTGCCAGCAGCTCCCCGGGGGGGGGCCTAACTGAAGCTTTCTTT.

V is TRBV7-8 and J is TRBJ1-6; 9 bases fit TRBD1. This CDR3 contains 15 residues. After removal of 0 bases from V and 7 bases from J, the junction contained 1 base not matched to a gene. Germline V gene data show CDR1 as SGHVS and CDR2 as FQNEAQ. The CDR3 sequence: CASSLAGQGNSPLHF. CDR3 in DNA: TGTGCCAGCAGCTTAGCGGGACAGGGAAATTCACCCCTCCACTTT.